This TCR beta chain was recorded in a study of shared clonotypes between healthy human individuals. The repertoire was sequenced with immunoSEQ multiplex PCR; TCRdb's copy has only in-frame clones and lacks some. In the table there are roughly 2,500,000 clones, 93% of which are singletons. Germline CDR1 and CDR2: SNHLY and FYNNEI. The CDR3 length is 11 residues. Trimming removed 9 bases from V and 7 bases from J; junction bases left unmatched: 6. This sequence joins TRBV2 and TRBJ2-7; TRBD2 matches 7 bases. This TCR derives from a man between 18 and 29 years old in good health. Some clones in this sample may be carry-over from other donors' samples. The sequenced material came from naive CD4+ T cells from PBMCs. Subset of the sample: CD45RA+ positively selected. Here the CDR3 reads CASGRGLEQYF. CDR3 DNA: TGTGCCAGTGGGCGGGGGTTGGAGCAGTACTTC.